This passage covers 30 T cell receptor beta chains from one sample sequenced in a study of CD8+ T cells in alopecia areata. Regarding treatment: oral pan-JAK inhibitor, 5-10 mg twice daily. Extraction and reverse transcription of RNA yielded cDNA as the sequencing template. Profiling relied on immunoSEQ multiplex PCR, and the TCRdb table lists in-frame clones only, not all of them. The table records some 180,000 clones, 45% to 60% of them present only once. Here the sequenced sample was CD8+ T cells sorted from blood, taken between weeks 51 and 54, from a patient treated with tofacitinib. Source of these receptors: a human donor with alopecia areata.

This rearrangement joins TRBV5-1 to TRBJ2-6; either TRBD1 or TRBD2 may fit D (5 bases each). Germline V gene sequence: CDR1 SGHRS, CDR2 YFSETQ. With 2 bases removed from V and 2 bases from J, the gap between germline ends came to 17 bases. The CDR3 loop spans 18 amino acids. Written as DNA, the CDR3 is TGCGCCAGCAGCTTAGGGGCCCCCAAGGAGGCTGGGGCCAACGTCCTGACTTTC. Its protein is CASSLGAPKEAGANVLTF.

The gene calls are TRBV6-5 and TRBJ2-7; D could derive from TRBD1 or TRBD2 (5 bases each). CDR1 is MNHEY, CDR2 SVGAGI, per germline. Trimming left V 7 bases short and J 6 bases short, with 16 bases between. This CDR3 has 13 residues. DNA of the CDR3: TGTGCCAGCAAGACTCCGGGACCGGGCGAGCAGTACTTC. Protein sequence: CASKTPGPGEQYF.

This clone was detected only a few times. The chain links TRBV29-1 to TRBJ2-5; the match to TRBD2 covers 10 bases. Germline CDR1 reads SQVTM; CDR2 reads ANQGSEA. The V and J ends lost 4 bases and 2 bases, in that order; junction bases with no gene match: 4. CDR3 length: 14 amino acids. CDR3 DNA sequence: TGCAGCGTTGCACTAGCGGGATTTCAAGAGACCCAGTACTTC. Translation: CSVALAGFQETQYF.

The chain recombines TRBV29-1 with TRBJ2-7; TRBD1 matches at 11 bases. V was clipped by 6 bases and J by 4 bases; unmatched bases: 8. The CDR3 runs to 14 residues. Germline V gene data show CDR1 as SQVTM and CDR2 as ANQGSEA. CDR3 coding DNA: TGCAGCGTGAGGACCGGACAGGGGGCGTACGAGCAGTACTTC. Its translation is CSVRTGQGAYEQYF.

The gene calls are TRBV9 and TRBJ1-2; D call uncertain. The V end was cut by 2 bases, the J end by 3 bases, with 14 bases between. This CDR3 has 15 amino acids. CDR1 is SGDLS, CDR2 YYNGEE, per germline. CDR3 sequence: CASSVGLSPDYGYTF. DNA for the CDR3: TGTGCCAGCAGCGTTGGACTGAGCCCGGACTATGGCTACACCTTC.

This clone was picked up one time. This sequence joins TRBV5-1 and TRBJ2-3; 7 bases are a match to TRBD1. The CDR3 is 16 residues long. Germline CDR1 and CDR2: SGHRS and YFSETQ. Unmatched junction bases numbered 8, after V lost 4 bases and J lost 0 bases. The CDR3 coding sequence is TGCGCCAGCAGCCTGTCAGGGGGTACTAGCACAGATACGCAGTATTTT. As protein: CASSLSGGTSTDTQYF.

The chain links TRBV4-1 to TRBJ1-1, with D possibly TRBD1 on 5 matching bases. The length of the CDR3 is 16 residues. V lost 1 base and J 1 base, leaving 13 bases between the germline ends. CDR1 and CDR2 from the germline V gene are MGHRA and YSYEKL. The CDR3 is CASSQGQGFGNTEAFF. In DNA, the CDR3 is TGCGCCAGCAGCCAAGGCCAGGGTTTCGGGAACACTGAAGCTTTCTTT.

The chain carries TRBV9 and TRBJ1-2; TRBD1 agrees at 8 bases. V was clipped by 2 bases and J by 5 bases; unmatched bases: 2. Germline CDR1 and CDR2: SGDLS and YYNGEE. This CDR3 comprises 13 residues. The CDR3 DNA is TGTGCCAGCAGCGTGGGACAGGAGTATGGCTACACCTTC. Amino acid sequence: CASSVGQEYGYTF.

This chain uses TRBV5-6 with TRBJ1-5; D is perhaps TRBD1 (6 bases). Germline V gives CDR1 SGHDT, CDR2 YYEEEE. The V end was cut by 4 bases, the J end by 5 bases, with 16 bases between. This CDR3 region has 15 residues. The CDR3 bases are TGTGCCAGCAGCATTCGGACGAGGGGGGATCAGCCCCAGCATTTT. Translated: CASSIRTRGDQPQHF. Full variable domain (remainder filled in from reference TRBV5-6 and TRBJ1-5): DAGVTQSPTHLIKTRGQQVTLRCSPKSGHDTVSWYQQALGQGPQFIFQYYEEEERQRGNFPDRFSGHQFPNYSSELNVNALLLGDSALYLCASSIRTRGDQPQHFGDGTRLSIL.

This clone has more than one count but fewer than ten. The DNA of the CDR3 is TGTGCCAGCAGTCGGACAGGGTTTGGCACAGATACGCAGTATTTT. Amino acid sequence: CASSRTGFGTDTQYF. This sequence joins TRBV6-6 and TRBJ2-3; 8 bases are shared with TRBD1. CDR1 is MNHNY and CDR2 is SVGAGI in the germline V gene (reference sequence). There are 15 residues in the CDR3. V shed 5 bases, J shed 1 base, and the junction held 5 bases outside the gene matches.

The chain has TRBV23-1 and TRBJ1-5; TRBD1 aligns across 11 bases. TRBV23-1 is placed among ORFs of uncertain function. This CDR3 has 18 amino acids. Trimming took 11 bases from V and 0 from J; bases not matched to a gene: 15. In DNA, the CDR3 is TGCGCCCCCTGCGAGGACAGGGGGCGGATGTATAGCAATCAGCCCCAGCATTTT. This encodes CAPCEDRGRMYSNQPQHF.

The CDR3 spells CASSWNLAGNTGELFF. Here the CDR3 DNA reads TGCGCCAGCAGCTGGAACCTAGCGGGGAACACCGGGGAGCTGTTTTTT. V and J are TRBV5-1 and TRBJ2-2; 8 nucleotides agree with TRBD2. This CDR3 contains 16 residues. Per germline, CDR1 SGHRS and CDR2 YFSETQ. The junction had 5 bases not matched to a gene; V was cut back by 3 bases and J by 1 base.

The V and J genes are TRBV7-9 and TRBJ2-3; D possibly matches TRBD1 or TRBD2 (6 bases each). Trimming removed 5 bases at V and 2 bases at J, with 11 bases between. CDR3 length equals 14 residues. Looked up from germline, CDR1 is SEHNR and CDR2 is FQNEAQ (reference sequence). The CDR3 DNA reads TGTGCCAGCAGCCTACCGGGGGCCACAGATACGCAGTATTTT. It translates to CASSLPGATDTQYF.

The chain has TRBV6-5 and TRBJ1-5; D gene uncertain. The CDR3 loop spans 14 amino acids. Trimming took 6 bases from V and 2 from J, leaving 11 bases between them. CDR1 and CDR2 (germline): MNHEY, SVGAGI. The CDR3 DNA sequence: TGTGCCAGCAGGATTGGTGTGGGCAATCAGCCCCAGCATTTT. The encoded protein is CASRIGVGNQPQHF.

This clone was seen a handful of times. The rearrangement links TRBV7-9 to TRBJ2-1; D uncertain. The CDR3 is made up of 13 amino acids. Trimming removed 5 bases from V and 8 bases from J, with 13 bases in between. The V gene's germline CDR1 is SEHNR and CDR2 FQNEAQ (reference sequence). CDR3 amino acids: CASSLPIRDEQFF. CDR3 nucleotide sequence: TGTGCCAGCAGCCTACCGATCCGGGATGAGCAGTTCTTC.

This chain uses TRBV27 with TRBJ2-1, with TRBD1 matching over 9 bases. The CDR3 has 15 amino acids. V lost 5 bases and J lost 6; bases outside the gene matches: 8. In germline, CDR1 is MNHEY, CDR2 SMNVEV (reference sequence). The CDR3 sequence: CASSLGTGLANEQFF. In DNA, the CDR3 is TGTGCCAGCAGTCTAGGGACAGGGTTGGCCAATGAGCAGTTCTTC.

The rearrangement uses TRBV5-4 and TRBJ2-7, with D maybe TRBD2 (5 bases). The V end was cut by 5 bases, the J end by 6 bases, with 21 bases between. The CDR3 has 15 residues. CDR1 is SGHNT, CDR2 YYREEE, per germline (reference sequence). The DNA for the CDR3 is TGTGCCAGCAGTTCTCAAACCGGGAACTTTATCGAGCAGTACTTC. Encoded protein: CASSSQTGNFIEQYF.

This clone was counted only a few times. Compared with germline, one end of the junction differs, possibly owing to a read error. V gene TRBV6-6 combines with J gene TRBJ2-3; D ambiguous. This CDR3 region has 15 residues. Looked up from germline, CDR1 is MNHNY and CDR2 is SVGAGI (reference sequence). This CDR3 is CASSDSVGSTDTQYF. As DNA, the CDR3 is TGTGCCAGCAGTGACTCAGTCGGTAGCACAGATACGCAGTATTTT.

This chain links TRBV30 with TRBJ2-5; D unclear. The CDR3 contains 12 residues. The germline gives CDR1 GTSNPN, CDR2 SVGIG (reference sequence). Trimming left V 1 base short and J 5 bases short, with 8 bases between. DNA of the CDR3: TGTGCCTGGAGTGAAGTTTCTGAGACCCAGTACTTC. Amino acids: CAWSEVSETQYF.

The V call is TRBV2, the J call TRBJ2-3; TRBD2 matches 13 bases. This CDR3 region has 16 residues. The germline V gene encodes CDR1 SNHLY and CDR2 FYNNEI. Germline trimming cut 4 bases from V and 4 bases from J; bases unmatched to any gene: 5. The CDR3 is CASSGTSGGISDTQYF. CDR3 sequence (DNA): TGTGCCAGCAGTGGGACTAGCGGGGGTATCTCAGATACGCAGTATTTT. The full variable domain, in which reference TRBV2 and TRBJ2-3 provide the parts outside the CDR3, is EPEVTQTPSHQVTQMGQEVILRCVPISNHLYFYWYRQILGQKVEFLVSFYNNEISEKSEIFDDQFSVERPDGSNFTLKIRSTKLEDSAMYFCASSGTSGGISDTQYFGPGTRLTVL.

This clone turned up a few times. The V and J genes are TRBV7-2 and TRBJ2-5; D is ambiguous. The CDR3 is made up of 14 amino acids. Germline V lookup: CDR1 SGHTA, CDR2 FQGNSA. The V gene lost 1 base and the J gene lost 5 bases, with 11 bases spanning the gap. CDR3 bases: TGTGCCAGCAGCTTAGGGGTAGGTCCGGAGACCCAGTACTTC. Protein: CASSLGVGPETQYF.

This clone occurred a few times. The J gene is TRBJ1-1, the V gene TRBV20-1; D gene unclear. V was cut by 8 bases and J by 1 base, with 8 bases left in between. The CDR3 length is 11 residues. Germline values: CDR1 DFQATT, CDR2 SNEGSKA (reference sequence). CDR3 DNA sequence: TGCAGTAGGGTACAGAACACTGAAGCTTTCTTT. It yields the protein CSRVQNTEAFF.

As for this clone: Lacking the conserved final phenylalanine or tryptophan, this CDR3 likely reflects a read error. The DNA is omitted, as the CDR3 cannot be located on it reliably, and the CDR3 follows TCRdb's listing. This sequence joins TRBV30 and TRBJ2-3; the table's D call TRBD1 went unverified against the DNA. The CDR3 totals 11 residues, both ends included. Germline V CDR1 and CDR2: GTSNPN, SVGIG (reference sequence). CDR3 loop: CACFDRGIRDG.

In DNA form, the CDR3 reads TGTGCCAGCAGTGCCGGGACAGGTTATTCACCCCTCCACTTT. It encodes CASSAGTGYSPLHF. The chain employs TRBV2 and TRBJ1-6, with 8 bases identical to TRBD1. The V segment lost 4 bases and the J segment 8 bases; nucleotides outside the gene matches: 4. Germline CDR1 reads SNHLY; CDR2 reads FYNNEI. The CDR3 is 14 amino acids.

J is TRBJ2-2 and V is TRBV6-5; D call uncertain. Germline loops: CDR1 MNHEY, CDR2 SVGAGI. CDR3 length: 13 amino acids. The V and J ends lost 8 bases and 3 bases respectively, with 10 bases between them. The CDR3 nucleotides read TGTGCCAGCGTTCCCCTCGACACCGGGGAGCTGTTTTTT. Its translation: CASVPLDTGELFF.

The chain is built from TRBV4-1 and TRBJ2-7; TRBD1 matches 7 bases. The germline V gene has CDR1 MGHRA and CDR2 YSYEKL. V lost 1 base to trimming and J lost 4 bases; unmatched junction nucleotides: 4. The CDR3 is 14 residues long. CDR3 residues: CASSQGQGLYEQYF. CDR3 in DNA: TGCGCCAGCAGCCAAGGACAGGGATTATACGAGCAGTACTTC.

This chain joins TRBV14 and TRBJ2-7; no clear D. The germline CDR1 and CDR2 sequences are SGHDN and FVKESK. CDR3 length: 11 residues. V was clipped by 3 bases and J by 5 bases, with 5 bases between them. CDR3 residues: CASSHTNEQYF. Written as DNA, the CDR3 is TGTGCCAGCAGCCACACTAACGAGCAGTACTTC. Combining the CDR3 with reference TRBV14 and TRBJ2-7 gives the whole variable domain EAGVTQFPSHSVIEKGQTVTLRCDPISGHDNLYWYRRVMGKEIKFLLHFVKESKQDESGMPNNRFLAERTGGTYSTLKVQPAELEDSGVYFCASSHTNEQYFGPGTRLTVT.

The rearrangement uses TRBV25-1 and TRBJ1-1; 11 positions agree with TRBD1. CDR1 is MGHDK and CDR2 is SYGVNS in the germline V gene. The ends lost 6 bases at V and 4 bases at J; junction bases unmatched: 1. The CDR3 runs to 13 residues. The CDR3 DNA reads TGTGCCAGCAGCGGGACAGGGGGCACTGAAGCTTTCTTT. Amino acid sequence: CASSGTGGTEAFF.

This clone was seen a few times. The rearrangement links TRBV19 to TRBJ2-4; D possibly corresponds to TRBD2 (6 bases). V lost 4 bases, J lost 2 bases, and 18 bases lay in between. Germline V gene lookup returns CDR1 LNHDA and CDR2 SQIVND (reference sequence). This CDR3 region has 17 residues. The CDR3, as DNA: TGTGCCAGTAGTAATGTGTTCGGGGGTTCCCCCAAAAACATTCAGTACTTC. Its translation: CASSNVFGGSPKNIQYF.

This rearrangement joins TRBV30 to TRBJ1-3, with no clear D. The germline V gene has CDR1 GTSNPN and CDR2 SVGIG (reference sequence). Trimming took 4 bases from V and 4 from J, leaving 11 bases between them. CDR3 size: 13 residues. DNA for the CDR3: TGTGCCTGGATCCACATAGGGGGAAACACCATATATTTT. Protein sequence: CAWIHIGGNTIYF. The full variable domain, its missing parts supplied by reference TRBV30 and TRBJ1-3, is SQTIHQWPATLVQPVGSPLSLECTVEGTSNPNLYWYRQAAGRGLQLLFYSVGIGQISSEVPQNLSASRPQDRQFILSSKKLLLSDSGFYLCAWIHIGGNTIYFGEGSWLTVV.